This TCR beta chain derives from a study of T cell changes during pregnancy in multiple sclerosis. V lost 1 base and J 6 bases, leaving 16 bases between the germline ends. The CDR3 contains 16 residues. Produced via immunoSEQ multiplex PCR; TCRdb's table is partial and in-frame only. This sample carries 78,000 or so clones, around 90% of them seen once, and the ten largest clones take over 1.1%. This rearrangement joins TRBV23-1 to TRBJ2-1; D possibly corresponds to TRBD2 (6 bases). TRBV23-1 is placed among ORFs of uncertain function. The TCR was taken from a female donor with multiple sclerosis, enrolled in a pregnancy study. This sample comprised peripheral blood, obtained before pregnancy. CDR3 DNA: TGCGCCAGCAGTCAATACTCGGGGACTCCTTGCAATGAGCAGTTCTTC. It translates to CASSQYSGTPCNEQFF.